This TCR beta chain was found in a study of blood T cell repertoires in COVID-19. As for the study in general: The United States, Italy and Spain supplied acute and convalescent COVID-19 samples. The analysed material was cDNA or gDNA that came from T cells, B-cell-depleted T cells, or PBMCs.

The CDR3 covers 18 residues. Unmatched junction bases numbered 13, after V lost 0 bases and J lost 5 bases. Germline CDR1 is ENHRY and CDR2 is SYGVKD. Data came from immunoSEQ multiplex PCR; TCRdb stores just in-frame clones and leaves some out. The sample lists about 260,000 clones, around 87% seen once, with roughly 2.4% in the top ten. Input material: peripheral blood. The sequence came from a woman in her 50s who had recovered from COVID-19. V is TRBV10-3 and J is TRBJ2-5, with 9 positions matching TRBD2. As DNA, the CDR3 is TGTGCCATCAGTGAGTCGTTCAAAGGCGGGAGGGCCGGGGAGACCCAGTACTTC. This gives the protein CAISESFKGGRAGETQYF.